This T cell receptor beta chain was identified in a study of neoadjuvant nivolumab and ipilimumab in lung cancer. Overall study context: The combination arm added day-1 ipilimumab 1 mg/kg to nivolumab 3 mg/kg on days 1, 15, 29. Study-level results: Only a single major-pathologic-response sample was available for clonality analysis. Pretherapy blood TCR richness correlated positively with resected tumor richness. From pretherapy to surgery, tumor richness and clonality rose with dual therapy.

Comment on this clone: The antigen is not known.

TCRdb keeps only in-frame clones here, not all; method: immunoSEQ multiplex PCR. The sample holds over 25,000 clones, roughly 76% seen once. V gave up 5 bases and J gave up 2 bases, with 9 bases separating them. Germline values: CDR1 SGHTA, CDR2 FQGTGA. CDR3 length: 13 residues. The V call is TRBV7-3, the J call TRBJ1-1; D gene ambiguous. The sequence came from an adult with non-small cell lung cancer. The specimen was tumor tissue, collected after neoadjuvant nivolumab, alone or with ipilimumab, at or shortly before surgery. The chain's CDR3 is CASSPGPNTEAFF. CDR3 nucleotide sequence: TGTGCCAGCAGCCCCGGACCTAACACTGAAGCTTTCTTT.